Sequencing of this T cell receptor (beta chain) was carried out in a study of blood T cell repertoires in COVID-19. About the research overall: From the United States, Italy and Spain came samples of acute and convalescent COVID-19. T cells, B-cell-depleted T cells, or PBMCs provided the cDNA or gDNA that served as material.

V lost 7 bases and J lost 0, with 12 bases in between. The CDR3 is made up of 14 amino acids. Germline CDR1 reads MDHEN; CDR2 reads SYDVKM. Original processing notes: Quantification of nucleated cells was approximated via reference gene primer amplification. Some clones are missing from TCRdb's copy, which holds only in-frame ones; the method was immunoSEQ multiplex PCR. The DNA gave D and trimming, while V, J and clone size come from that table. The table has around 160,000 clones, around 80% seen once. Sequenced input: peripheral blood. This TCR was sampled from a human donor in a cohort sampled during active COVID-19. The rearrangement uses TRBV28 and TRBJ1-1; perhaps TRBD1 as D (5 bases). The CDR3 bases are TGTGCCAGCACCGGGGGAACGGTGAACACTGAAGCTTTCTTT. It is translated as CASTGGTVNTEAFF.